These T cell receptor beta chains were read from a single sample in a study of OX40 agonist ivuxolimab in advanced cancers. The data were produced by immunoSEQ multiplex PCR, yet TCRdb's version contains in-frame clones alone and is incomplete. The repertoire holds 77,000 or so clones, with just under 95% as singletons. The sequenced sample was CD4+ or CD8+ T cells sorted from blood, obtained in a trial of the OX40 agonist ivuxolimab. The receptors were gathered from an adult with an advanced solid tumor such as melanoma, head and neck, liver or kidney cancer. Each CDR3 is given with its conserved first and last residue. D genes are given only for firm matches. Clone size is not always given. Where it is, it says once, few, many or a class for expanded clones.

>NA|NA|TRBV2|TRBJ1-2
CASSLTGTDYGYTF
TGTGCCAGCAGTCTCACCGGGACGGATTATGGCTACACCTTC
>NA|NA|TRBV6-6|TRBJ2-3
CASSYPGTDTQYF
TGTGCCAGCAGTTACCCCGGCACAGATACGCAGTATTTT
>once|NA|TRBV5-1|TRBJ1-4
CASSLKSEEKLFF
TGCGCCAGCAGCTTGAAGTCGGAGGAAAAACTGTTTTTT
>NA|TRBD1|TRBV9|TRBJ1-1
CASSVVGQGAPEAFF
TGTGCCAGCAGCGTAGTGGGACAGGGGGCCCCTGAAGCTTTCTTT
>NA|NA|TRBV5-1|TRBJ2-7
CASSFMGQQEQYF
TGCGCCAGCAGCTTTATGGGCCAGCAGGAGCAGTACTTC
>NA|NA|TRBV19|TRBJ1-1
CASSIRIEVGTEAFF
TGTGCCAGTAGTATAAGGATTGAAGTGGGGACTGAAGCTTTCTTT
>NA|NA|TRBV7-8|TRBJ1-3
CASSFGGNTIYF
TGTGCCAGCAGCTTTGGAGGAAACACCATATATTTT
>once|TRBD2|TRBV19|TRBJ2-1
CASSSLAGEVEQFF
TGTGCCAGTAGTTCCCTAGCGGGAGAAGTTGAACAGTTCTTC
>NA|NA|TRBV30|TRBJ2-1
CAWSVEGRVNNEQFF
TGTGCCTGGAGTGTTGAGGGCAGGGTAAACAATGAGCAGTTCTTC
>once|NA|TRBV7-2|TRBJ2-5
CASSLLSETQYF
TGTGCCAGCAGCCTATTATCGGAGACCCAGTACTTC
>NA|NA|TRBV28|TRBJ2-1
CASSLSYNEQFF
TGTGCCAGCAGTTTATCATACAATGAGCAGTTCTTC
>NA|NA|TRBV7-2|TRBJ2-7
CASSPPPQSREQYF
TGTGCCAGCAGCCCTCCTCCCCAGTCGCGCGAGCAGTACTTC
>NA|NA|TRBV28|TRBJ1-2
CASRPQGPGYTF
TGTGCCAGCAGGCCACAGGGCCCTGGCTACACCTTC
>NA|TRBD2|TRBV7-9|TRBJ2-1
CASSSLADSYNEQFF
TGTGCCAGCAGCTCTCTAGCGGACTCCTACAATGAGCAGTTCTTC